This T cell receptor beta chain was observed in a study of blood T cell repertoires in COVID-19. In the study overall: From the United States, Italy and Spain came samples of acute and convalescent COVID-19. The cDNA or gDNA used as material had been derived from T cells, B-cell-depleted T cells, or PBMCs.

Generated by immunoSEQ multiplex PCR, the TCRdb table keeps only in-frame clones and is missing some. There are fewer than 25,000 clones in the sample; roughly 92% occur only once, and 8% lies in the top ten. Germline loops: CDR1 KGHSH, CDR2 LQKENI. The CDR3 runs 17 residues. Trimming cost V 2 bases and J 1 base; bases outside gene matches: 7. The clonotype originates from a human donor in a cohort sampled during active COVID-19. The chain uses TRBV18 and TRBJ2-3; 9 bases fit TRBD2. Input material: peripheral blood. CDR3 nucleotides: TGTGCCAGCTCACCAATTCTTAGCGGGAGTGGCACAGATACGCAGTATTTT. This gives the protein CASSPILSGSGTDTQYF.